A single sample gave rise to the 21 T cell receptor beta chains below, sequenced in a study of blood T cells in healthy people across ages. A second roughly 6 to 12 cycle PCR used barcoded and J-beta primers. TCRdb ran MiXCR on the 5' RACE reads and lists one entry per CDR3 protein. The table has some 1.6 million distinct CDR3 sequences, about 35% seen once; the top ten hold 11%. Sequencing was carried out using blood. These receptors were obtained from a woman under 40 in good health.

The chain combines TRBV10-3 with TRBJ2-1, with unresolved D. The V gene lost 4 bases and the J gene lost 2 bases, with 3 bases spanning the gap. This CDR3 spans 12 amino acids. Germline values: CDR1 ENHRY, CDR2 SYGVKD. The CDR3 DNA follows: TGTGCCATCAGTGCTACCTACAATGAGCAGTTCTTC. Its protein product is CAISATYNEQFF.

As concerns this clonotype: The junction departs from the called germline gene at one end, perhaps through a read error. The rearrangement uses TRBV7-9 and TRBJ2-7; TRBD2 aligns across 7 bases. This CDR3 contains 14 residues. Germline V gives CDR1 SEHNR, CDR2 FQNEAQ (reference sequence). CDR3 residues: CVSSHRDYPTEQYF. CDR3 coding DNA: TGTGTCAGCAGCCACCGGGACTACCCTACCGAGCAGTACTTC.

This clonotype was counted at least ten times. The chain combines TRBV4-1 with TRBJ2-1, with D possibly being TRBD2 (6 bases). Trimming pared 3 bases from V and 0 bases from J, leaving 18 bases between. This CDR3 is 18 amino acids long. Germline V gives CDR1 MGHRA, CDR2 YSYEKL. The CDR3 region has the DNA TGCGCCAGCAGCCAGCAGGCGGGATTAGGGGACTCCTACAATGAGCAGTTCTTC. Protein: CASSQQAGLGDSYNEQFF.

This chain joins TRBV5-4 and TRBJ2-7, with 7 bases identical to TRBD1. This CDR3 spans 16 amino acids. The V gene end was trimmed by 2 bases and the J gene end by 5 bases; junction bases not matched to a gene: 13. CDR1 is SGHNT and CDR2 is YYREEE in the germline V gene (reference sequence). CDR3 nucleotides: TGTGCCAGCAGCTTTGGGACCGGAACAGGGGTCAACGAGCAGTACTTC. Translating it yields CASSFGTGTGVNEQYF.

This chain joins TRBV5-1 and TRBJ2-1; D not resolved. Germline lookup yields CDR1 SGHRS and CDR2 YFSETQ. The CDR3 covers 13 residues. V was clipped by 1 base and J by 9 bases, with 11 bases between them. The CDR3 protein is CASSLIDPPEQFF. CDR3 DNA sequence: TGCGCCAGCAGCTTGATCGACCCTCCTGAGCAGTTCTTC.

This chain joins TRBV12-3 or TRBV12-4 and TRBJ1-2, with D perhaps matching TRBD1 (5 bases). This CDR3 is 15 amino acids long. Trimming stripped 5 bases from V and 5 bases from J, with 18 bases between. Here the CDR3 reads CASSPRGAETYGYTF. DNA for the CDR3: TGTGCCAGCAGTCCCCGCGGGGCAGAAACGTATGGCTACACCTTC.

This clonotype was seen only once. An end of the junction differs from the germline gene, which may be a read error. J is TRBJ2-3 and V is TRBV9, with D hard to call. The germline CDR1 and CDR2 sequences are SGDLS and YYNGEE. There are 13 residues in the CDR3. The CDR3 sequence is CACSADPMDTQYF. As DNA, the CDR3 is TGTGCCTGCAGTGCGGACCCTATGGATACGCAGTATTTT.

The genes are TRBV20-1 and TRBJ2-7; D uncertain. The J call may be mistaken, given a closer DNA end match to TRBJ2-5. The CDR3 has 14 residues. Per the germline V gene, CDR1 is DFQATT and CDR2 is SNEGSKA (reference sequence). Here the CDR3 reads CSAREGGSEGTQYF. DNA of the CDR3: TGCAGTGCTAGAGAGGGCGGCAGTGAAGGGACCCAGTACTTC.

There are a few counts of this clonotype. The V gene is TRBV7-9, the J gene TRBJ2-7; a possible D gene is TRBD1 (6 bases). Trimming removed 8 bases from V and 5 bases from J, with 13 bases in between. The CDR3 sequence is 12 residues long. Germline assignment: CDR1 SEHNR and CDR2 FQNEAQ (reference sequence). For the CDR3, the DNA is TGTGCCAGCGGACGACAGGTAAACGAGCAGTACTTC. This translates into CASGRQVNEQYF. Supplemented by reference TRBV7-9 and TRBJ2-7, the full variable domain reads DTGVSQNPRHKITKRGQNVTFRCDPISEHNRLYWYRQTLGQGPEFLTYFQNEAQLEKSRLLSDRFSAERPKGSFSTLEIQRTEQGDSAMYLCASGRQVNEQYFGPGTRLTVT.

There are a few counts of this clonotype. The chain uses TRBV9 and TRBJ2-1; D ambiguous. The CDR3 sequence is 17 residues long. The germline gives CDR1 SGDLS, CDR2 YYNGEE. Trimming left V 4 bases short and J 0 bases short, with 17 bases between. The CDR3, as DNA: TGTGCCAGCAGCCCCCGTGGTTACCCAAGCTCCTACAATGAGCAGTTCTTC. Residues: CASSPRGYPSSYNEQFF. Full variable domain (remainder filled in from reference TRBV9 and TRBJ2-1): DSGVTQTPKHLITATGQRVTLRCSPRSGDLSVYWYQQSLDQGLQFLIQYYNGEERAKGNILERFSAQQFPDLHSELNLSSLELGDSALYFCASSPRGYPSSYNEQFFGPGTRLTVL.

This clonotype was seen more than once but under ten times. This rearrangement joins TRBV3-1 to TRBJ2-7; D not certain. CDR3 size: 12 residues. V lost 9 bases and J 2 bases, leaving 11 bases between the germline ends. Germline CDR1 and CDR2: LGHDT and YNNKEL (reference sequence). Here the CDR3 reads CASGLGTYEQYF. The CDR3 DNA reads TGTGCCAGTGGGTTGGGGACCTACGAGCAGTACTTC.

This clonotype was seen a handful of times. The V gene is TRBV5-1, the J gene TRBJ1-1, with D maybe TRBD1 (6 bases). CDR1 is SGHRS and CDR2 is YFSETQ in the germline V gene. Between the trimmed V and J ends, which lost 0 bases and 5 bases, there was a span of 14 bases. The CDR3 totals 15 residues. The CDR3, as DNA: TGCGCCAGCAGCTTGGAACAGGGCGGGGGGACTGAAGCTTTCTTT. This encodes CASSLEQGGGTEAFF.

There are a few counts of this clonotype. The V gene is TRBV6-5, the J gene TRBJ2-5; TRBD2 agrees at 15 bases. The CDR3 covers 16 residues. Germline assignment: CDR1 MNHEY and CDR2 SVGAGI. Losses at the gene ends were 6 bases for V and 5 bases for J; bases not matched to a gene: 7. CDR3 sequence (DNA): TGTGCCAGCAGACCCGGGACTAGCGGGGGGTGGGAGACCCAGTACTTC. Its protein is CASRPGTSGGWETQYF.

This sequence joins TRBV6-1 and TRBJ1-2, with D unresolved. The V end was cut by 0 bases, the J end by 1 base, with 9 bases between. CDR1 and CDR2 from the germline V gene are MNHNS and SASEGT. The CDR3 totals 15 residues. For the CDR3, the DNA is TGTGCCAGCAGTGAAGCTAGAGGCTATAACTATGGCTACACCTTC. Its protein is CASSEARGYNYGYTF.

This clonotype was seen a few times. The gene calls are TRBV7-3 and TRBJ2-7, with 9 bases fitting TRBD1. The CDR3 has 15 residues. After removal of 4 bases from V and 4 bases from J, the junction contained 8 bases not matched to a gene. CDR1 is SGHTA, CDR2 FQGTGA, per germline. The CDR3 region has the DNA TGTGCCAGCAGCTCGCACAGGGGGCCAATATACGAGCAGTACTTC. It yields the protein CASSSHRGPIYEQYF.

The sample holds a few counts of this clonotype. The chain carries TRBV7-6 and TRBJ2-1; D perhaps matches TRBD1 (6 bases). Trimming shortened V by 3 bases and J by 6 bases, and 15 bases separated the two germline ends. The CDR3 length is 15 residues. CDR1 SGHVS and CDR2 FNYEAQ come from the germline V gene. DNA of the CDR3: TGTGCCAGCAGCTTGTCGGACAGAAAACCCAATGAGCAGTTCTTC. Its protein product is CASSLSDRKPNEQFF. The full variable domain, its missing parts supplied by reference TRBV7-6 and TRBJ2-1, is GAGVSQSPRYKVTKRGQDVALRCDPISGHVSLYWYRQALGQGPEFLTYFNYEAQQDKSGLPNDRFSAERPEGSISTLTIQRTEQRDSAMYRCASSLSDRKPNEQFFGPGTRLTVL.

For this clonotype: Germline and junction disagree at one end, which may indicate a read error. The gene calls are TRBV5-1 and TRBJ2-5; D tentatively fits TRBD1 or TRBD2 (7 bases each). CDR1 SGHRS and CDR2 YFSETQ come from the germline V gene. The CDR3 is 14 residues long. CDR3 DNA: TGCGCCAGCAGCCCCCAGGGGGGGCGAGAGACCCCGTACTTC. This sequence encodes CASSPQGGRETPYF.

In this sample, this clonotype turned up a few times. This chain uses TRBV20-1 with TRBJ1-5; tentative D call: TRBD1 (6 bases). V gave up 2 bases and J gave up 3 bases, with 17 bases separating them. Per the germline V gene, CDR1 is DFQATT and CDR2 is SNEGSKA (reference sequence). This CDR3 contains 16 residues. The chain's CDR3 is CSARIGGALDNQPQHF. The CDR3 region has the DNA TGCAGTGCTAGAATAGGGGGGGCCCTTGACAATCAGCCCCAGCATTTT.

A few counts support this clonotype. The chain links TRBV29-1 to TRBJ1-1, with D possibly being TRBD1 (6 bases). The germline V gene has CDR1 SQVTM and CDR2 ANQGSEA. V was cut by 6 bases and J by 0 bases, with 11 bases left in between. This CDR3 has 13 amino acids. The CDR3, as DNA: TGCAGCGTGATGGGACACATGAACACTGAAGCTTTCTTT. This gives the protein CSVMGHMNTEAFF.

This clonotype has just a few counts. The chain carries TRBV28 and TRBJ2-7; TRBD2 might be the D (6 bases). Germline V gene data show CDR1 as MDHEN and CDR2 as SYDVKM. This CDR3 region has 14 residues. Trimming cost V 7 bases and J 3 bases, with 16 bases left between them. The CDR3 coding sequence is TGTGCCAGCAAGAGGGGCGGGATGGTCTACGAGCAGTACTTC. This encodes CASKRGGMVYEQYF.

The table lists this clonotype with a few counts. V gene TRBV28 combines with J gene TRBJ1-2; the D gene is possibly TRBD1 (5 bases). Deletions cut 2 bases from V and 4 bases from J, with 8 bases between. Germline V lookup: CDR1 MDHEN, CDR2 SYDVKM. CDR3 size: 13 residues. The DNA of the CDR3 is TGTGCCAGCAGTTTAGGCAGGGTCTATGGCTACACCTTC. Translated: CASSLGRVYGYTF.